Sequencing of this T cell receptor beta chain was carried out in a study of T cell responses to AZD1222 COVID-19 vaccine. General study points: The study found Spike-specific TCR breadth and depth rose after two AZD1222 doses. Seropositive status at baseline applied to only a handful of AZD1222 recipients. With dominance at 160-218 and 743-854, vaccine-associated CD4 TCRs spanned spike.

The trim removed 11 bases at V and 5 bases at J, leaving 13 bases unmatched. The germline V gene has CDR1 SGHAT and CDR2 FQNNGV. The CDR3 runs to 15 residues. The method was immunoSEQ multiplex PCR; TCRdb's version includes in-frame clones alone and lacks a portion of them. The sample yields 200,000 or so clones, over 80% seen once. Comment on this clone: Its target is not known.

Material: peripheral blood, obtained on day 0 of AZD1222 vaccination. This clonotype was sampled from an adult in good health. V usage is TRBV11-2 and J usage is TRBJ2-7; 12 bases are a match to TRBD1. CDR3 bases: TGTGCCGGGGGCCAACCGGGACAGGGGGCCCACGAGCAGTACTTC. Its translation is CAGGQPGQGAHEQYF.